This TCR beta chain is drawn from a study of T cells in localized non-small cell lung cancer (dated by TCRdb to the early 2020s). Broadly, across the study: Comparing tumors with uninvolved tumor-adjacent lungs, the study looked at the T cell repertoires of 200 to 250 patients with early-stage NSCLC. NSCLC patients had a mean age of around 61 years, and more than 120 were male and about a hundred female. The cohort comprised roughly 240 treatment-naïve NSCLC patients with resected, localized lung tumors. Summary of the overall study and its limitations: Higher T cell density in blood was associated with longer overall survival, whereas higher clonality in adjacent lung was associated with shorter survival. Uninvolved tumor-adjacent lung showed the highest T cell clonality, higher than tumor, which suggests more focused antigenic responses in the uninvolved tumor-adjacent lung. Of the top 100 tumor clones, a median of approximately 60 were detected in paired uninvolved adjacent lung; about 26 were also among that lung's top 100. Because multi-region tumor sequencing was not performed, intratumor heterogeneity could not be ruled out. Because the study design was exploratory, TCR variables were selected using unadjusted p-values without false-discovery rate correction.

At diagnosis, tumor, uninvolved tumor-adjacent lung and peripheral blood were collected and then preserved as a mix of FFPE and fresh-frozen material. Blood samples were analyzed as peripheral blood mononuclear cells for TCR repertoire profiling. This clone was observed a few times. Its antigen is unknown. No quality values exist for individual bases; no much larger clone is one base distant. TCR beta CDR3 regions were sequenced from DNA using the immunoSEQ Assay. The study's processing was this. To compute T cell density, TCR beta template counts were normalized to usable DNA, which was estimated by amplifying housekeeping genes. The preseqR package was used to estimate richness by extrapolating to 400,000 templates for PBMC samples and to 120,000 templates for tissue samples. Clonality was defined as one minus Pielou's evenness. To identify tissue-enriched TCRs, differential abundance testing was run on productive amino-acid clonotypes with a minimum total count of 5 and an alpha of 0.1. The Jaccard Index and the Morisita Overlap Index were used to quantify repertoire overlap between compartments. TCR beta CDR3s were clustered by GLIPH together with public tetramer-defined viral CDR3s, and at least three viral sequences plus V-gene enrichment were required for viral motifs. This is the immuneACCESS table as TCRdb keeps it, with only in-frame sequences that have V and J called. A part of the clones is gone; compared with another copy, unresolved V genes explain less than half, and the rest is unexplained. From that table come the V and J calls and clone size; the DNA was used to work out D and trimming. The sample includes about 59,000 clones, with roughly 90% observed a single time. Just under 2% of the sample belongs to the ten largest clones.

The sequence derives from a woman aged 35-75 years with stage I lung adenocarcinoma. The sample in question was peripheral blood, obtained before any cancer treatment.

The DNA sequence reads TGTGCCAGCAGTTTAGTTGGGGTGGGGAAAACTGAAGCTTTCTTT. Translation gives CASSLVGVGKTEAFF. This sequence uses TRBV27 and TRBJ1-1; no D gene call is confident. The CDR3 numbers 15 residues from cysteine through phenylalanine. The retained sequence is limited to the CDR3, 45 bases, with the frame set at the first base. V sheds 2 bases and J sheds 5 bases, leaving 15 bases between their ends. For CDR1 and CDR2, the germline V gene (reference sequence) lists MNHEY and SMNVEV.